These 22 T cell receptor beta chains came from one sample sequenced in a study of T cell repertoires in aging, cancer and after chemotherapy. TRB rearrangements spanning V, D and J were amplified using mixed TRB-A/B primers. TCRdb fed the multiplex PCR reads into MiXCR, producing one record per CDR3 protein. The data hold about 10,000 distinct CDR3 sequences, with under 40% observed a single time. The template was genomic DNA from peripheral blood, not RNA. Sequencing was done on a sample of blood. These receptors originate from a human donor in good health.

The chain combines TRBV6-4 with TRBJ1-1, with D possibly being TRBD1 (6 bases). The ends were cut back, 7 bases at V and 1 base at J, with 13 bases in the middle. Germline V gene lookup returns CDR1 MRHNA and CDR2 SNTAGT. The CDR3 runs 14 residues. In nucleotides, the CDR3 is TGTGCCAGCAAAAGGGGGTCGGAGAACACTGAAGCTTTCTTT. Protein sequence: CASKRGSENTEAFF.

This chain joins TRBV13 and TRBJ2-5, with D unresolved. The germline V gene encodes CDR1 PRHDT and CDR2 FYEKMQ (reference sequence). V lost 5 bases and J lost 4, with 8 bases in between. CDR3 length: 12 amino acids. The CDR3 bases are TGTGCCAGCAGCCCCCTCGGAGAGACCCAGTACTTC. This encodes CASSPLGETQYF.

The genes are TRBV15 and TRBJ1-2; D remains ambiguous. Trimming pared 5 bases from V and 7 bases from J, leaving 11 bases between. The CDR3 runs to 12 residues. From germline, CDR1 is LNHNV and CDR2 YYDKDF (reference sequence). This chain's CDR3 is CATSPVNFGYTF. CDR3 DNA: TGTGCCACCAGCCCCGTGAATTTTGGCTACACCTTC. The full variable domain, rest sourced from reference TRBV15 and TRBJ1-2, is DAMVIQNPRYQVTQFGKPVTLSCSQTLNHNVMYWYQQKSSQAPKLLFHYYDKDFNNEADTPDNFQSRRPNTSFCFLDIRSPGLGDTAMYLCATSPVNFGYTFGSGTRLTVV.

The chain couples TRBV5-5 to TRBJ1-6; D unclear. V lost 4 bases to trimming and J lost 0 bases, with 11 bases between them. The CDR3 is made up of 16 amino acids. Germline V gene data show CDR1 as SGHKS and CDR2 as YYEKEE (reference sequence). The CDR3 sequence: CASSPRPSSYNSPLHF. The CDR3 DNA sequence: TGTGCCAGCAGCCCTCGCCCCAGCTCCTATAATTCACCCCTCCACTTT.

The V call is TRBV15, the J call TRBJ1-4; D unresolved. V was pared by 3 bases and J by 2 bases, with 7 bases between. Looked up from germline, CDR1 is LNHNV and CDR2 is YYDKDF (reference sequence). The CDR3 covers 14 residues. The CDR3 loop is CATSRRRTNEKLFF. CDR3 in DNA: TGTGCCACCAGCAGGCGTCGGACTAATGAAAAACTGTTTTTT.

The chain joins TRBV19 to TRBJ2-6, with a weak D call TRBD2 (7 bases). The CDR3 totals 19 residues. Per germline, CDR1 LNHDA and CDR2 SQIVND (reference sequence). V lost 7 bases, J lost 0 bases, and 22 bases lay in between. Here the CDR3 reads CASTRGLGRGGSGANVLTF. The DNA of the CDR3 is TGTGCCAGTACACGGGGGTTGGGGAGGGGGGGCTCTGGGGCCAACGTCCTGACTTTC.

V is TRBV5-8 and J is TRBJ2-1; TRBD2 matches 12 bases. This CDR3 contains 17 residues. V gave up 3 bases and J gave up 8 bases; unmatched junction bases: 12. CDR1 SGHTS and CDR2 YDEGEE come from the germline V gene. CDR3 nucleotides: TGTGCCAGCAGCTCCCAGGTACTAGCGGGAGGATGGCATGAGCAGTTCTTC. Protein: CASSSQVLAGGWHEQFF. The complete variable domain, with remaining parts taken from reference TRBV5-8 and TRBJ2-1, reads EAGVTQSPTHLIKTRGQQATLRCSPISGHTSVYWYQQALGLGLQFLLWYDEGEERNRGNFPPRFSGRQFPNYSSELNVNALELEDSALYLCASSSQVLAGGWHEQFFGPGTRLTVL.

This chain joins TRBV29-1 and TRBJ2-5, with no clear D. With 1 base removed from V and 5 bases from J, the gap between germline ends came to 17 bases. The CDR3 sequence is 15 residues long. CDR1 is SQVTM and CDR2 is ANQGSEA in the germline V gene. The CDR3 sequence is CSVEGHGRVGETQYF. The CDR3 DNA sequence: TGCAGCGTTGAAGGGCATGGTCGGGTCGGGGAGACCCAGTACTTC.

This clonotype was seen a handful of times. CDR3 region: CASSTLAELYNEQFF. CDR3 DNA sequence: TGTGCCAGTAGTACCTTGGCGGAGCTCTACAATGAGCAGTTCTTC. The chain joins TRBV19 to TRBJ2-1; D gene unclear. This CDR3 region has 15 residues. Trimming removed 4 bases from V and 3 bases from J, with 13 bases in between. Germline V CDR1 and CDR2: LNHDA, SQIVND (reference sequence).

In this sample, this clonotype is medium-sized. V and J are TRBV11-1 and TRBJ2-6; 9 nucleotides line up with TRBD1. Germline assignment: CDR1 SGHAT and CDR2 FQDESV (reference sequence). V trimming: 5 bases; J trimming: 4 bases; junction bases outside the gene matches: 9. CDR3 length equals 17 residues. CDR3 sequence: CASSGRDRVTGANVLTF. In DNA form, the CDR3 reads TGTGCCAGCAGCGGCCGGGACAGGGTAACGGGGGCCAACGTCCTGACTTTC.

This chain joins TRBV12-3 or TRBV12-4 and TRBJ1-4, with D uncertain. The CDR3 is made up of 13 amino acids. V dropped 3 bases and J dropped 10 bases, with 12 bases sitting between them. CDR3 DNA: TGTGCCAGCAGTTTCCAGGCTTTTGCAAAACTGTTTTTT. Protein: CASSFQAFAKLFF.

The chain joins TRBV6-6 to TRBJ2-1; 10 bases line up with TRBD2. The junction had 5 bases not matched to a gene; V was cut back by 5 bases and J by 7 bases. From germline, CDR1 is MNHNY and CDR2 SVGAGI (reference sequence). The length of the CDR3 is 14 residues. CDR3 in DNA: TGTGCCAGCAGTACCGGGACTAGCGTTAATGAGCAGTTCTTC. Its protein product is CASSTGTSVNEQFF.

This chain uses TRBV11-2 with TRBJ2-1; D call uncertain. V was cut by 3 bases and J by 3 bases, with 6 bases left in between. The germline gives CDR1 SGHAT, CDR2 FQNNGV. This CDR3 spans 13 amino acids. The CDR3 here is CASSLGHYNEQFF. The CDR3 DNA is TGTGCCAGCAGCTTGGGCCACTACAATGAGCAGTTCTTC.

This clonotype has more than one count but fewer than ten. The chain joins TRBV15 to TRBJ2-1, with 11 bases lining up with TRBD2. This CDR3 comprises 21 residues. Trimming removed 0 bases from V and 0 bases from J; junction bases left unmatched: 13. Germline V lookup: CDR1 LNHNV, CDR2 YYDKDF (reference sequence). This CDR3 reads CATSRDGTSGSSLSSYNEQFF. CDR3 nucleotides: TGTGCCACCAGCAGAGATGGTACTAGCGGGAGTTCCCTAAGCTCCTACAATGAGCAGTTCTTC. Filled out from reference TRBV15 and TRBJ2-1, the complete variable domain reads DAMVIQNPRYQVTQFGKPVTLSCSQTLNHNVMYWYQQKSSQAPKLLFHYYDKDFNNEADTPDNFQSRRPNTSFCFLDIRSPGLGDTAMYLCATSRDGTSGSSLSSYNEQFFGPGTRLTVL.

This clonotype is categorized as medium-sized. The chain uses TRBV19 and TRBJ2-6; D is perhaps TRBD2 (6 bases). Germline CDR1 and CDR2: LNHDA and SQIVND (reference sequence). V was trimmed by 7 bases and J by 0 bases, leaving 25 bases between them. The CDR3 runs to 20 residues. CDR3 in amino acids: CASTTFDLARFRSGANVLTF. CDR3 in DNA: TGTGCCAGTACCACTTTCGACCTAGCGAGGTTCCGCTCTGGGGCCAACGTCCTGACTTTC.

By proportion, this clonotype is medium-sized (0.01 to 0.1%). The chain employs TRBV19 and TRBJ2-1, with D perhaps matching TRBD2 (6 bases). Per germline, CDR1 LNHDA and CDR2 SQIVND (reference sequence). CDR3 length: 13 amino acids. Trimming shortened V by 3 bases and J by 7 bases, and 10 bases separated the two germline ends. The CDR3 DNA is TGTGCCAGTAGTATTGGGGGGAGAAATGAGCAGTTCTTC. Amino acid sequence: CASSIGGRNEQFF.

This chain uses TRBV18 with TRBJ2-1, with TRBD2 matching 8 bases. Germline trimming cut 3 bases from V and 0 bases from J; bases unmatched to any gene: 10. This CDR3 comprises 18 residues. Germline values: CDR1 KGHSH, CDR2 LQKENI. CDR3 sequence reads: CASSPVASGSSSYNEQFF. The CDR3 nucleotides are TGTGCCAGCTCACCGGTGGCTAGCGGGTCAAGCTCCTACAATGAGCAGTTCTTC.

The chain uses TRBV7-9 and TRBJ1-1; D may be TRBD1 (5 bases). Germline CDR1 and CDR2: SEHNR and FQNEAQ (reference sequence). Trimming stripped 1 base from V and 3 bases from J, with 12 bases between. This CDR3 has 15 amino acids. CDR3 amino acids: CASSLVGEGDTEAFF. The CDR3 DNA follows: TGTGCCAGCAGCTTAGTCGGGGAAGGGGACACTGAAGCTTTCTTT.

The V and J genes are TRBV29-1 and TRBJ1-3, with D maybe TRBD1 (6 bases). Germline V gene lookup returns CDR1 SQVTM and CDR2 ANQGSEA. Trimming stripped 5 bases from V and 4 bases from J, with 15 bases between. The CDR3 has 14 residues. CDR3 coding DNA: TGCAGCGTTTCCCCCATCGGGGGCGGAAACACCATATATTTT. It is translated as CSVSPIGGGNTIYF.

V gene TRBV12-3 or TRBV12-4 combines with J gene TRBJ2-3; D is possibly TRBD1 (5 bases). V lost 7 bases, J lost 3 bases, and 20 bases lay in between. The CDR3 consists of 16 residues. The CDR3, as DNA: TGTGCCAGCACCCGTACGCAGGGTTATGGAACAGATACGCAGTATTTT. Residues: CASTRTQGYGTDTQYF.

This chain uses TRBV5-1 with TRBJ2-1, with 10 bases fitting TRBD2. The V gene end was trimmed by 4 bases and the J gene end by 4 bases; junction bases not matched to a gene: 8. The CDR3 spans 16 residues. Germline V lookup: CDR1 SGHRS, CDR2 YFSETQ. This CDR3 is CASSPSGTSEYNEQFF. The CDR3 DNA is TGCGCCAGCAGCCCGAGCGGGACTAGCGAATACAATGAGCAGTTCTTC. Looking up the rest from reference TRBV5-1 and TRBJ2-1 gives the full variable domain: KAGVTQTPRYLIKTRGQQVTLSCSPISGHRSVSWYQQTPGQGLQFLFEYFSETQRNKGNFPGRFSGRQFSNSRSEMNVSTLELGDSALYLCASSPSGTSEYNEQFFGPGTRLTVL.

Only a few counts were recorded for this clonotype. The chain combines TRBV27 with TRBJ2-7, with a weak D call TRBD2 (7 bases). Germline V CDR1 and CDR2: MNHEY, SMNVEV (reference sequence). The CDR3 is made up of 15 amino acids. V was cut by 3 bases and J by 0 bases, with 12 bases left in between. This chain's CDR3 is CASSLTGGGSYEQYF. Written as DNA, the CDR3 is TGTGCCAGCAGTTTGACAGGCGGGGGCTCCTACGAGCAGTACTTC.